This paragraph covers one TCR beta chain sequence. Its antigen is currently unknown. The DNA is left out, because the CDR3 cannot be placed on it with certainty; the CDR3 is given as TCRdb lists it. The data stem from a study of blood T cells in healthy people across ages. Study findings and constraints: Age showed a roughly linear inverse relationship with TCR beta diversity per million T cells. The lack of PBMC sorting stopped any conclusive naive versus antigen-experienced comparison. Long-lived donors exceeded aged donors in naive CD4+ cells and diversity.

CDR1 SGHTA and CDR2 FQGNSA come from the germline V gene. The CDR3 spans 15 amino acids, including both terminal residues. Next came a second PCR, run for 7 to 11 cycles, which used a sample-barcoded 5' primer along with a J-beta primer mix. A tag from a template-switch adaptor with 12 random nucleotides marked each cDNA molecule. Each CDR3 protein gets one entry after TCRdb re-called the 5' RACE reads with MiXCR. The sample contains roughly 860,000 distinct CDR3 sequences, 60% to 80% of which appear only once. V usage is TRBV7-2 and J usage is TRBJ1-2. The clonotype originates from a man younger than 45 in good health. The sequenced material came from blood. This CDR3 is CASSLAGILSYGCTF.